Only a few counts were recorded for the clone carrying this TCR beta chain. Its cognate antigen is unknown. V dropped 6 bases and J dropped 0 bases, with 17 bases sitting between them. The germline gives CDR1 MDHEN, CDR2 SYDVKM. The CDR3 covers 16 residues. This sample is part of a study of blood T cells in healthy people across ages. Sample-barcoded 5' priming and a J-beta primer mix drove a second PCR of roughly 7 to 11 cycles. TCRdb reanalysed the 5' RACE reads using MiXCR and keeps one entry per CDR3 protein. Among fewer than 1,000,000 distinct CDR3 sequences listed, 44% were seen once. Study outcomes and limitations: The authors considered diversity estimates from one million T cells to be underestimates. Both higher diversity and more naive CD4+ cells marked long-lived donors when set against aged donors. Donor CMV status, an unknown factor, possibly confounded changes in expanded clonotypes.

This chain links TRBV28 with TRBJ1-1; TRBD1 might be the D (6 bases). Sequenced input: blood. This sequence was found in a man aged 55 to 70 in good health. The CDR3, as DNA: TGTGCCAGCAGACAAAGGGGGTTTAATTTGAACACTGAAGCTTTCTTT. Amino acids: CASRQRGFNLNTEAFF.